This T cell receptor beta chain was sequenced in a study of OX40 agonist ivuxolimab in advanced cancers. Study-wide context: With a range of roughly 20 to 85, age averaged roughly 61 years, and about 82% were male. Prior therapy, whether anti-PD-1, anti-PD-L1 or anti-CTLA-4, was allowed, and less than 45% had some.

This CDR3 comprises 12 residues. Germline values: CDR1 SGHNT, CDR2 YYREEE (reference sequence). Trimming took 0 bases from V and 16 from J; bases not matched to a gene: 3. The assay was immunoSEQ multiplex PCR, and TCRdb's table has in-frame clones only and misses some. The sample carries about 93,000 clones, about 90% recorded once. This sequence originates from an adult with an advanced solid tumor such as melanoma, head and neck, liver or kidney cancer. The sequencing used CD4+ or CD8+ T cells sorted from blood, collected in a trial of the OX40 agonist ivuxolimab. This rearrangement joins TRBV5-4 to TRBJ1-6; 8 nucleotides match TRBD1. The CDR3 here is CASSLGQGRLHF. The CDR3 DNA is TGTGCCAGCAGCTTGGGACAGGGGAGGCTCCACTTT. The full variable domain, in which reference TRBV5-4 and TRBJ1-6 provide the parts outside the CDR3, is ETGVTQSPTHLIKTRGQQVTLRCSSQSGHNTVSWYQQALGQGPQFIFQYYREEENGRGNFPPRFSGLQFPNYSSELNVNALELDDSALYLCASSLGQGRLHFGNGTRLTVT.